The present T cell receptor beta chain was sequenced within a study of shared clonotypes between healthy human individuals. Looking at the study overall: Donors had three CD4 naive, three CD4 memory, two CD8 naive and one CD8 memory plate apiece. Whole-study results and caveats: Non-shared clonotypes had lower generation probabilities than clonotypes shared by all four sorted-subset donors. Naive CD4 clonotypes overlapped across a handful of donors at approximately 5.5%.

For this clone: Antigen: not known.

The naive CD8 population came from CD45RO-negative cells selected for CCR7, without terminally differentiated effector memory CD45RA+ cells. TCRdb's table, derived via immunoSEQ multiplex PCR, lists solely in-frame clones and lacks some. The data contain 2 million to 2.5 million clones, just under 95% of them singletons. The sequenced sample consisted of naive CD8+ T cells sorted from blood. The sequence came from a young man in good health.

The CDR3, as DNA: TGTGCCAGCAGCCCACTAGCGGGGGGCGCCGGCAGCAATGAGCAGTTCTTC. This sequence encodes CASSPLAGGAGSNEQFF. V is TRBV7-6 and J is TRBJ2-1, with 12 bases that match TRBD2. Per the germline V gene, CDR1 is SGHVS and CDR2 is FNYEAQ. Trimming took 5 bases from V and 6 from J; bases not matched to a gene: 11. This CDR3 spans 17 amino acids.